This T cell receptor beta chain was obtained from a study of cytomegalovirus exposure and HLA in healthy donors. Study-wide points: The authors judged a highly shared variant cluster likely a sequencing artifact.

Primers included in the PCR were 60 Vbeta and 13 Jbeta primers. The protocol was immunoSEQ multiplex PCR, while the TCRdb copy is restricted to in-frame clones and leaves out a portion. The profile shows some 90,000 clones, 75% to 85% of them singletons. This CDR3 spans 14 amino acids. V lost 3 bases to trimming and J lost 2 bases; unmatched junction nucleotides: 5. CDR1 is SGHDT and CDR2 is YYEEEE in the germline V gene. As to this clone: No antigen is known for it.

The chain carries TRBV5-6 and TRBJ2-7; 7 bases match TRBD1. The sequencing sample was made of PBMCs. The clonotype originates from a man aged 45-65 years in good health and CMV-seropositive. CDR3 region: CASSYWDRAYEQYF. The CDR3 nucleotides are TGTGCCAGCAGCTACTGGGACAGAGCCTACGAGCAGTACTTC.